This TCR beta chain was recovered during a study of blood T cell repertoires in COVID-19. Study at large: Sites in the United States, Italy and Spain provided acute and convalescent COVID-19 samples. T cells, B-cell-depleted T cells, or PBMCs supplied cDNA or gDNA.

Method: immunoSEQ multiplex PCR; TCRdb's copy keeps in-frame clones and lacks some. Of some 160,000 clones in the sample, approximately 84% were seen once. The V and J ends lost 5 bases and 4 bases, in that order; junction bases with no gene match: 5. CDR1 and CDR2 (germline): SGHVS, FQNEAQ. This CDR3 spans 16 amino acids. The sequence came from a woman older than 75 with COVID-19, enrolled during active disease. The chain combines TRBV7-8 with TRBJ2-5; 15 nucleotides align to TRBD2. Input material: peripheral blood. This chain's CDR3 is CASSRGLAGGLETQYF. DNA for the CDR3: TGTGCCAGCAGCCGAGGACTAGCGGGAGGGTTAGAGACCCAGTACTTC.